This T cell receptor beta chain was recorded in a study of beta chain features in type 1 diabetes. At the level of the study: Sorted cells examined across all samples numbered 107,917,701.

Only one heparinised blood draw was taken per donor, and its volume averaged roughly 120 mL. Sorted populations all exceeded 95% purity. Study-wide findings and caveats: High-TCR-expressing cells could be over-represented by cDNA sequencing. Type 1 diabetes patients had moderately but significantly shorter TCRB CDR3s in all four CD4+ subsets.

Per germline, CDR1 SNHLY and CDR2 FYNNEI. The V end lost 7 bases, the J end lost 4 bases, and 14 bases lay between the germline ends. This CDR3 region has 15 residues. Reverse transcribing all isolated RNA meant expressed TCRB transcripts were sequenced. Profiling relied on immunoSEQ multiplex PCR, and the TCRdb table lists in-frame clones only, not all of them. The sample yields roughly 400,000 clones, 9.6% seen once. Points on this clone: Its antigen is currently unknown.

This clonotype was obtained from a man between 25 and 39 years old with type 1 diabetes. Sequenced: central memory CD4+ T cells from blood. J is TRBJ2-6 and V is TRBV2; D might be TRBD1 or TRBD2, each matching 5 bases. CDR3 DNA sequence: TGTGCCAGCACCCTTTTGAGGGGCGGGGCCAACGTCCTGACTTTC. Translation gives CASTLLRGGANVLTF.